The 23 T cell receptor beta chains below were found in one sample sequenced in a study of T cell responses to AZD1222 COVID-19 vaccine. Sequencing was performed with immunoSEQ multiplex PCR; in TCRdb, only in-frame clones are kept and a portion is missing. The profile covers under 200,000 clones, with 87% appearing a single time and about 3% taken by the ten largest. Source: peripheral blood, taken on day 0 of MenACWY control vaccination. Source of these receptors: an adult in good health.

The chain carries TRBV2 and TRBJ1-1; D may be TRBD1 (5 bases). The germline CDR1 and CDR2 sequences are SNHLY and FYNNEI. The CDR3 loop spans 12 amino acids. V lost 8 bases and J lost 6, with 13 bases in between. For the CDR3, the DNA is TGTGCCAGCGGCGGGGGGTTGCCTGAAGCTTTCTTT. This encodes CASGGGLPEAFF. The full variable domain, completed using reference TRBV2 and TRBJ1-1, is EPEVTQTPSHQVTQMGQEVILRCVPISNHLYFYWYRQILGQKVEFLVSFYNNEISEKSEIFDDQFSVERPDGSNFTLKIRSTKLEDSAMYFCASGGGLPEAFFGQGTRLTVV.

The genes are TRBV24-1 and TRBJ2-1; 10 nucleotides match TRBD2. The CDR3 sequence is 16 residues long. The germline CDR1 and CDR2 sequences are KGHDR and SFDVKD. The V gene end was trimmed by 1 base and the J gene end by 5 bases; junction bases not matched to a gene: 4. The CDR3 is CATSDLSGGADNEQFF. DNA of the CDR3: TGTGCCACCAGTGATTTAAGCGGGGGGGCGGACAATGAGCAGTTCTTC.

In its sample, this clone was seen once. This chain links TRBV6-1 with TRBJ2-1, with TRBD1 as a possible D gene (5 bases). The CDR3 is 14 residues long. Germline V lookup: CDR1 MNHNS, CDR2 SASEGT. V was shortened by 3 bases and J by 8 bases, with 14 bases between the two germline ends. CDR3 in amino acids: CASSDAGRWDEQFF. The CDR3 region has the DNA TGTGCCAGCAGTGACGCAGGGCGGTGGGATGAGCAGTTCTTC.

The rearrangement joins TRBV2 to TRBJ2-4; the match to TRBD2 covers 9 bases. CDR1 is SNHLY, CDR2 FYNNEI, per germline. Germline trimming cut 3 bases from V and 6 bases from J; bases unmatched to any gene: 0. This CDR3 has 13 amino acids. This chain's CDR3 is CASSEREGNIQYF. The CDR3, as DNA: TGTGCCAGCAGTGAGCGGGAGGGAAACATTCAGTACTTC.

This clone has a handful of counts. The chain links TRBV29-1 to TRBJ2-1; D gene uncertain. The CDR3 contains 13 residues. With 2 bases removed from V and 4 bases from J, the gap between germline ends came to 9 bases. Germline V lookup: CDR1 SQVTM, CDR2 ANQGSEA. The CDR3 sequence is CSVELRRYNEQFF. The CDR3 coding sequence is TGCAGCGTTGAATTACGGCGGTACAATGAGCAGTTCTTC.

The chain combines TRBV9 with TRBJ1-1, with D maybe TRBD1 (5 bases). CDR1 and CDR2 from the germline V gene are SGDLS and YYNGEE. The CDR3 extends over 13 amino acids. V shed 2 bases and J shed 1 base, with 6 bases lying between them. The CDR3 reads CASSVQGNTEAFF. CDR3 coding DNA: TGTGCCAGCAGCGTTCAGGGGAACACTGAAGCTTTCTTT.

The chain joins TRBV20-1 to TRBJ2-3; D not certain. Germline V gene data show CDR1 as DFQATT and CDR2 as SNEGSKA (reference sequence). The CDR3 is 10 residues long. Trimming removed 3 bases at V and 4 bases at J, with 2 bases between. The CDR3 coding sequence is TGCAGTGCTAGTGCAGATACGCAGTATTTT. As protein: CSASADTQYF.

The CDR3 reads CASSFRTDQETQYF. The CDR3 DNA sequence: TGTGCCAGCAGCTTCCGGACAGACCAAGAGACCCAGTACTTC. This chain joins TRBV12-1 and TRBJ2-5; no DNA check was done on the table's D call, TRBD1. TRBV12-1 is a listed pseudogene. This CDR3 contains 14 residues.

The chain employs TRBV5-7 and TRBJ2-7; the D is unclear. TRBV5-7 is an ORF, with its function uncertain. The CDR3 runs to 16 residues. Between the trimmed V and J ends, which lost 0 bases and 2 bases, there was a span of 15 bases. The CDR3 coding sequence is TGTGCCAGCAGCTTGGCGGCTAGTTTGGACCCCTACGAGCAGTACTTC. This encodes CASSLAASLDPYEQYF.

CDR3 DNA sequence: TGTGCCAGCAGCCGCGGACAGGATCTCATCAATGAGCAGTTCTTC. Translating it yields CASSRGQDLINEQFF. The chain has TRBV27 and TRBJ2-1, with 7 bases aligning to TRBD1. Germline-derived CDR1 and CDR2 are MNHEY and SMNVEV (reference sequence). This CDR3 spans 15 amino acids. The junction had 11 bases not matched to a gene; V was cut back by 6 bases and J by 6 bases.

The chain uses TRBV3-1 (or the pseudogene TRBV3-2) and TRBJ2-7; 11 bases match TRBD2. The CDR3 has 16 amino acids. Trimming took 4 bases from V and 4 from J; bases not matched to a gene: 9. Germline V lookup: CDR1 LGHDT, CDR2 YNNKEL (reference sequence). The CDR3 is CASSPLAGGPSYEQYF. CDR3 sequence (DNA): TGTGCCAGCAGCCCTTTAGCGGGAGGGCCTTCGTACGAGCAGTACTTC.

CDR3: CATSDTSRSGGYNEQFF. In DNA form, the CDR3 reads TGTGCCACCAGTGACACATCCCGGAGCGGGGGATACAATGAGCAGTTCTTC. V usage is TRBV24-1 and J usage is TRBJ2-1, with 8 bases lining up with TRBD2. Germline loops: CDR1 KGHDR, CDR2 SFDVKD. V lost 4 bases and J lost 4; bases outside the gene matches: 11. The CDR3 contains 17 residues.

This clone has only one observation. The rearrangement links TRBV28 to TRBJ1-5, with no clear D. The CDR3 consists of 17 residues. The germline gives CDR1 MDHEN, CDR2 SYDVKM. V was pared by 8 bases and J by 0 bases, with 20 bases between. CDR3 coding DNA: TGTGCCAGCGGGAGGGATTCTTTCCTTTATAGCAATCAGCCCCAGCATTTT. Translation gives CASGRDSFLYSNQPQHF. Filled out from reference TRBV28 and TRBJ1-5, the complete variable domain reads DVKVTQSSRYLVKRTGEKVFLECVQDMDHENMFWYRQDPGLGLRLIYFSYDVKMKEKGDIPEGYSVSREKKERFSLILESASTNQTSMYLCASGRDSFLYSNQPQHFGDGTRLSIL.

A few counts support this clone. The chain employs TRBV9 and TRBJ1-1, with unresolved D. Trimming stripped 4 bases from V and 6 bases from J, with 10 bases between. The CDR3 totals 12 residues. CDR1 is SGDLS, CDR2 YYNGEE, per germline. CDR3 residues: CASSTPPAEAFF. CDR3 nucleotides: TGTGCCAGCAGCACTCCCCCCGCTGAAGCTTTCTTT.

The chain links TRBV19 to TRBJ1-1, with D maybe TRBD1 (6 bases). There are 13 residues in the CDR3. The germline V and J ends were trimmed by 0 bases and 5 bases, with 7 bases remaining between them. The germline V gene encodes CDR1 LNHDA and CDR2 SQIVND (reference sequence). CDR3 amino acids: CASSIEGGTEAFF. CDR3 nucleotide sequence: TGTGCCAGTAGTATAGAAGGGGGGACTGAAGCTTTCTTT. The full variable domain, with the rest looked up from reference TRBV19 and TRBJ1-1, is DGGITQSPKYLFRKEGQNVTLSCEQNLNHDAMYWYRQDPGQGLRLIYYSQIVNDFQKGDIAEGYSVSREKKESFPLTVTSAQKNPTAFYLCASSIEGGTEAFFGQGTRLTVV.

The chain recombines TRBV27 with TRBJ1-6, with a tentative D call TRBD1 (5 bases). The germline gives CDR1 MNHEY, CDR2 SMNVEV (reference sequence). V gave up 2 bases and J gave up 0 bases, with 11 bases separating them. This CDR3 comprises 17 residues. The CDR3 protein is CASSLRGKGSYNSPLHF. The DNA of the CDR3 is TGTGCCAGCAGTTTACGGGGGAAGGGCTCCTATAATTCACCCCTCCACTTT.

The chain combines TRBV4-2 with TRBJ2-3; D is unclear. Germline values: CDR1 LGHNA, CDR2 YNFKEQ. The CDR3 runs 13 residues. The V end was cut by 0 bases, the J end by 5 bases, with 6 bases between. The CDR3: CASSQEWGDTQYF. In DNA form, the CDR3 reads TGTGCCAGCAGCCAAGAGTGGGGAGATACGCAGTATTTT.

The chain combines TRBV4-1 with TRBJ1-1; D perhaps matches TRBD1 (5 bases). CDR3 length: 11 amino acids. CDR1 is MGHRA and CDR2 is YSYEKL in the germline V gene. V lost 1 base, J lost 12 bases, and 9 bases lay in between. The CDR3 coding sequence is TGCGCCAGCAGCCAAGGGGGGTTTACTTTCTTT. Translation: CASSQGGFTFF.

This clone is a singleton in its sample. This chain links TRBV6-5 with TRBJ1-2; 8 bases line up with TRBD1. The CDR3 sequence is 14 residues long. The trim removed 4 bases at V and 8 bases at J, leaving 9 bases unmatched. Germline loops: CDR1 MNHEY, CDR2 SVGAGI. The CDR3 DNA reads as TGTGCCAGCAGTTGGACAGGGACCCCCGGGGGCTACACCTTC. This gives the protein CASSWTGTPGGYTF.

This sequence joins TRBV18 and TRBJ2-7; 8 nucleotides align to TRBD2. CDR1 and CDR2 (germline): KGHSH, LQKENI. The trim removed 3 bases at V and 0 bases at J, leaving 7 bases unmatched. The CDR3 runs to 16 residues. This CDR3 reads CASSPSGTRYSYEQYF. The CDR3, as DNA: TGTGCCAGCTCACCTTCAGGGACTAGATACTCCTACGAGCAGTACTTC.

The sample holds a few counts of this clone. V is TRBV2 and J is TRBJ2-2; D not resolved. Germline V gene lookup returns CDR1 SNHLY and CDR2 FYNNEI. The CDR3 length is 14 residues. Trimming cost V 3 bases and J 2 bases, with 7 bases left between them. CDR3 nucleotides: TGTGCCAGCAGTGAGGCAGCTAACACCGGGGAGCTGTTTTTT. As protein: CASSEAANTGELFF.

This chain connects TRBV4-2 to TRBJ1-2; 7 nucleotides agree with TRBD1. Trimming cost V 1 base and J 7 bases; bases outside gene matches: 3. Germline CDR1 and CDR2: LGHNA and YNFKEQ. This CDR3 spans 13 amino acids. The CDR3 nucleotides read TGTGCCAGCAGCCAAGGGACAGGACCTGGCTACACCTTC. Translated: CASSQGTGPGYTF.

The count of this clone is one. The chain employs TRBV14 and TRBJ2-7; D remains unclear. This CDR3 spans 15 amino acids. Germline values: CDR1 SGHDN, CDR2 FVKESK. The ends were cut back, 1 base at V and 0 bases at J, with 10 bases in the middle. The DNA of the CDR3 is TGTGCCAGCAGCCAAGCCGGGCCTATCTCCTACGAGCAGTACTTC. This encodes CASSQAGPISYEQYF.